These 5 T cell receptor beta chains originate from one sample sequenced in a study of tumor-infiltrating lymphocytes in primary liver carcinoma. Co-extraction of RNA and DNA was performed on about 19-30 mg of unsorted bulk tissue. Priming with a constant-region primer yielded TCR beta cDNA from about 500 ng total RNA. Libraries of TCR beta came from three nested multiplex PCR rounds with slightly modified ARM-PCR. TRBV1-TRBV30 forward primers paired with a C-beta reverse primer drove the first two PCR rounds, roughly 9 cycles each. TCRdb reprocessed the multiplex PCR reads with MiXCR, giving one entry per CDR3 protein. This table holds about 84,000 distinct CDR3 sequences, 65% to 80% found once. The source material was liver tumor tissue from sampling region 1. The subset denotes: tumor region T1, superior pole. Source of these receptors: a middle-aged man with primary liver carcinoma and hepatitis B virus infection.

The sample holds a few counts of this clonotype. A single base separates this from a much larger clone, so it may be a read error. The chain joins TRBV28 to TRBJ1-2; 8 nucleotides agree with TRBD1. The CDR3 runs to 13 residues. CDR1 is MDHEN, CDR2 SYDVKM, per germline. This CDR3 is CASSSTGGDGYAF. CDR3 bases: TGTGCCAGCAGCTCCACAGGGGGAGACGGCTACGCCTTC.

This clonotype turned up a few times. The chain has TRBV20-1 and TRBJ2-1; D possibly corresponds to TRBD2 (6 bases). The germline V gene has CDR1 DFQATT and CDR2 SNEGSKA (reference sequence). Trimming shortened V by 5 bases and J by 7 bases, and 21 bases separated the two germline ends. CDR3 length: 15 residues. The CDR3 here is CSAVSWEAFTNEQFF. CDR3 sequence (DNA): TGCAGTGCTGTCTCCTGGGAGGCCTTTACGAATGAGCAGTTCTTC.

This clonotype was picked up one time. The junction shows a germline mismatch at one end, possibly a read error. J is TRBJ2-2 and V is TRBV7-9, with a possible D match to TRBD1 (6 bases). Germline assignment: CDR1 SEHNR and CDR2 FQNEAQ (reference sequence). The length of the CDR3 is 14 residues. This CDR3 is CASRLGTNAGELFF. DNA of the CDR3: TGTGCCAGCAGGTTAGGGACAAACGCCGGGGAGCTGTTTTTT.

With regard to this clonotype: Germline is not matched at one junction end, which may reflect a read error. CDR3 residues: CACSRVSSSSWEQFF. CDR3 coding DNA: TGCGCCTGCAGCCGAGTTTCTAGCAGCTCATGGGAGCAGTTCTTC. V gene TRBV4-1 combines with J gene TRBJ2-1; D might be TRBD2 (5 bases). Germline V gives CDR1 MGHRA, CDR2 YSYEKL. The length of the CDR3 is 15 residues.

The CDR3 loop reads CSGLTQDVGDTQYF. As DNA, the CDR3 is TGCAGCGGCTTAACGCAGGATGTTGGAGATACGCAGTATTTT. V gene TRBV29-1 combines with J gene TRBJ2-3; D not resolved. V gave up 7 bases and J gave up 5 bases, with 19 bases separating them. CDR3 size: 14 residues. Germline V gene data show CDR1 as SQVTM and CDR2 as ANQGSEA.